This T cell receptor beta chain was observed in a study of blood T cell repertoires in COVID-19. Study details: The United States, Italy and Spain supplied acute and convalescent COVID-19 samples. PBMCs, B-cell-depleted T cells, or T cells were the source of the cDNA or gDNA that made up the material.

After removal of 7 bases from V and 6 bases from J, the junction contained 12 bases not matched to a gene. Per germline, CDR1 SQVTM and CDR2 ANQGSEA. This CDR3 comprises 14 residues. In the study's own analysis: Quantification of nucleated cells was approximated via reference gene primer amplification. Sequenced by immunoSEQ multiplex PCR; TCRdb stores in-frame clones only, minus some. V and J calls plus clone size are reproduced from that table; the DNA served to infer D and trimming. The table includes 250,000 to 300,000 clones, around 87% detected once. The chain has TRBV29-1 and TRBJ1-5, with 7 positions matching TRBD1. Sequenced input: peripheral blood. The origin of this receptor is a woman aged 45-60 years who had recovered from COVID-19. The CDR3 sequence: CSAGTGARGQPQHF. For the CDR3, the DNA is TGCAGCGCTGGTACAGGGGCCCGGGGTCAGCCCCAGCATTTT.